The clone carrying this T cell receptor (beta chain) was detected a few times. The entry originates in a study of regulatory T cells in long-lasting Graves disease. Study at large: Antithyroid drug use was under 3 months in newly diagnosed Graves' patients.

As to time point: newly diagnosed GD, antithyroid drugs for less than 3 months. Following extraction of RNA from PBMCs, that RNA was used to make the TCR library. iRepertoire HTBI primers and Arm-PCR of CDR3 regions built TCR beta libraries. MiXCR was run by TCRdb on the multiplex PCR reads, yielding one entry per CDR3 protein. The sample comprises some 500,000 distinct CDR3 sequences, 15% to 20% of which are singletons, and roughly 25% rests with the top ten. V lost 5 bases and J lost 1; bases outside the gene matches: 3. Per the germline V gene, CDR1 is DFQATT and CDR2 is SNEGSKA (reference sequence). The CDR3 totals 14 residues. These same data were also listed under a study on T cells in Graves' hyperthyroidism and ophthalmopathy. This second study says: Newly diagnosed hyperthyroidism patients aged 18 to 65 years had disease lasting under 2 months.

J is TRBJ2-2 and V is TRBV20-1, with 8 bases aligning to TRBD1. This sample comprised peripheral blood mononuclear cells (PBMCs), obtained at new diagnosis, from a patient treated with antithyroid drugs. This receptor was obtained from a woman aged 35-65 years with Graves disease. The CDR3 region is CSASGTGNTGELFF. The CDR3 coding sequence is TGCAGTGCTTCCGGGACAGGGAACACCGGGGAGCTGTTTTTT.